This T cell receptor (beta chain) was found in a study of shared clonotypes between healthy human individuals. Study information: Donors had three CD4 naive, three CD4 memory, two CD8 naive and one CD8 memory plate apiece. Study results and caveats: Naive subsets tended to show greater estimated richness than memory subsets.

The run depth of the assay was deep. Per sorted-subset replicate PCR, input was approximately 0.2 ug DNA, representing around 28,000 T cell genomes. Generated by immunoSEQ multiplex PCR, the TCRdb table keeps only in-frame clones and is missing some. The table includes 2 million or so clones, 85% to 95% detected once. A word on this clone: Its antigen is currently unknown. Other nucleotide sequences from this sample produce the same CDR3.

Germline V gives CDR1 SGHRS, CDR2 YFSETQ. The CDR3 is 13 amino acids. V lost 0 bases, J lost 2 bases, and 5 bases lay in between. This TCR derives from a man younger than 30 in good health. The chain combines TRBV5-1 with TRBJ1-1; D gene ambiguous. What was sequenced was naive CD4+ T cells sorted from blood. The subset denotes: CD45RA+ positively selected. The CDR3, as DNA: TGCGCCAGCAGCTTGGCCGGAAACACTGAAGCTTTCTTT. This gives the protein CASSLAGNTEAFF.